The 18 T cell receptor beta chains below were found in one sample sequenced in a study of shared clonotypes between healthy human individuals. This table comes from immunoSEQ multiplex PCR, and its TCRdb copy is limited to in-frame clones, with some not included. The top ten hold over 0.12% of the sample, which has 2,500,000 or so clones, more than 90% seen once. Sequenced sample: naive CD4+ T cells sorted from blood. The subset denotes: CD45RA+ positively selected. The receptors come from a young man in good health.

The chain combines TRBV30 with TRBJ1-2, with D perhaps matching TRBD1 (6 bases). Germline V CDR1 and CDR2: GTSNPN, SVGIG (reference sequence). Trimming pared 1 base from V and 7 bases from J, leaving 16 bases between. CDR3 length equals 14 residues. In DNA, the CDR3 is TGTGCCTGGAGTGGGACCGGGACATTGTCTGGCTACACCTTC. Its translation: CAWSGTGTLSGYTF.

The CDR3 DNA follows: TGTGCCACAAGGACAGAGACGACCGGGGAGCTGTTTTTT. Protein product: CATRTETTGELFF. The chain couples TRBV10-3 to TRBJ2-2; a possible D gene is TRBD1 (6 bases). V was pared by 10 bases and J by 5 bases, with 14 bases between. Germline V gene sequence: CDR1 ENHRY, CDR2 SYGVKD. The CDR3 is made up of 13 amino acids.

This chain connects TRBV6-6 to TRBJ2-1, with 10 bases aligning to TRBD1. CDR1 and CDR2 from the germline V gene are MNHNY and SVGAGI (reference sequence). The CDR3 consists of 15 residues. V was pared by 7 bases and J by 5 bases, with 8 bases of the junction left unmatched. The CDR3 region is CASTLGTGANNEQFF. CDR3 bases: TGTGCCAGCACGCTCGGGACAGGGGCCAACAATGAGCAGTTCTTC.

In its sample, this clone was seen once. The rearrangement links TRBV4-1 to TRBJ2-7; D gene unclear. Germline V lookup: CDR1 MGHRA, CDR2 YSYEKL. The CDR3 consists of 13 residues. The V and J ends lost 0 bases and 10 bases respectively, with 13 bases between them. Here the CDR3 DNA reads TGCGCCAGCAGCCAAGAGGTCGAAGGCCCACAGTACTTC. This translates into CASSQEVEGPQYF.

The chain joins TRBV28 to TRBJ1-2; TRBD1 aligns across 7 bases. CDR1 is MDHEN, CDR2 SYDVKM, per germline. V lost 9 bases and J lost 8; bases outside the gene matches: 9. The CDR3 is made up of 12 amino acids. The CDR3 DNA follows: TGTGCCAGTAGACAGGGCGAGGGGGGCTACACCTTC. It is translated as CASRQGEGGYTF.

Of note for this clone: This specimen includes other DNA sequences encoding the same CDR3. The CDR3 here is CAISDGGFETQYF. CDR3 DNA: TGTGCCATCAGTGATGGAGGCTTCGAGACCCAGTACTTC. The chain recombines TRBV10-3 with TRBJ2-5; D may be TRBD2 (5 bases). Germline CDR1 is ENHRY and CDR2 is SYGVKD. The germline V and J ends were trimmed by 3 bases and 5 bases, with 10 bases remaining between them. The CDR3 has 13 residues.

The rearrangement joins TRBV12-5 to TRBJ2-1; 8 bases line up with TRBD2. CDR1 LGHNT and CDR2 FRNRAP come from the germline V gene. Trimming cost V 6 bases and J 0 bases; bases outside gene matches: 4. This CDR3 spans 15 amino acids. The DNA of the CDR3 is TGTGCTAGTGGCCCCAGCGGGAGCTCCTACAATGAGCAGTTCTTC. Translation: CASGPSGSSYNEQFF.

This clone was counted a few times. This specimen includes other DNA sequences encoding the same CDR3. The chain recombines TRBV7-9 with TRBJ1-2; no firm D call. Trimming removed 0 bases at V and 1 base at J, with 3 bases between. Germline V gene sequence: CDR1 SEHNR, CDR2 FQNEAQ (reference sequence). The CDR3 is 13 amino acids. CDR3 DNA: TGTGCCAGCAGCTTAGCCGGTAACTATGGCTACACCTTC. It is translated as CASSLAGNYGYTF.

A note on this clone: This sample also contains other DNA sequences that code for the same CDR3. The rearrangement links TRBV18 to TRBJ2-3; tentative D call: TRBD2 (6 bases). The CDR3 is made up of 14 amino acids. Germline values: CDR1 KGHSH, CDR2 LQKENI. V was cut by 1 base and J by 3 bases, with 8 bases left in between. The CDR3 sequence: CASSPLAGTDTQYF. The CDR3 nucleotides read TGTGCCAGCTCACCACTGGCGGGGACAGATACGCAGTATTTT.

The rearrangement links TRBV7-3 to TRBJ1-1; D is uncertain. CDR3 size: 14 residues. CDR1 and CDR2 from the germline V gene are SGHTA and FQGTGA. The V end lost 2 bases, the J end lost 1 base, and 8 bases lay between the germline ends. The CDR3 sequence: CASSLSAQNTEAFF. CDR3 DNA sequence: TGTGCCAGCAGCTTATCTGCTCAGAACACTGAAGCTTTCTTT.

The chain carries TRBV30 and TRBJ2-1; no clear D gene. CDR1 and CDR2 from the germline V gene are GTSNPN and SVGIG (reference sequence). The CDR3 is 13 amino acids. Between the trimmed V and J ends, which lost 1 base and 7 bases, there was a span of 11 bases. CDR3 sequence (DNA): TGTGCCTGGAGTGCACAGAAAACTAATGAGCAGTTCTTC. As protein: CAWSAQKTNEQFF.

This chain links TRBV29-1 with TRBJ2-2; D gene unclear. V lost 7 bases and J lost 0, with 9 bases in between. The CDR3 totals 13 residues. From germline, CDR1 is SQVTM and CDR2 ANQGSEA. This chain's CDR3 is CSARTANTGELFF. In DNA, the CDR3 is TGCAGCGCCCGGACGGCGAACACCGGGGAGCTGTTTTTT.

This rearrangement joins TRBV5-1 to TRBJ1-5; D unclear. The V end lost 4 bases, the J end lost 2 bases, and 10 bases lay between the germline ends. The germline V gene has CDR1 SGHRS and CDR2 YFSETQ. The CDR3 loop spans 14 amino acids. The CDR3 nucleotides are TGCGCCAGCAGCCCTTTTGAGGGCAATCAGCCCCAGCATTTT. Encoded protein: CASSPFEGNQPQHF.

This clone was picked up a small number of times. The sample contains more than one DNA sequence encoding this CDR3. For the CDR3, the DNA is TGCAGCGTGAGGACGGGGAACACTGAAGCTTTCTTT. Residues: CSVRTGNTEAFF. The chain carries TRBV29-1 and TRBJ1-1; D is ambiguous. The CDR3 is 12 residues long. From germline, CDR1 is SQVTM and CDR2 ANQGSEA. Trimming pared 6 bases from V and 1 base from J, leaving 9 bases between.

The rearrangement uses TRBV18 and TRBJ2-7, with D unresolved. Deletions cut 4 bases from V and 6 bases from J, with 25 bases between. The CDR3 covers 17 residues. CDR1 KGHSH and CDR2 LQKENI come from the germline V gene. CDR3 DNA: TGTGCCAGCTCACTTCTCCTGGGCCAGACTGTCATCCGCGAGCAGTACTTC. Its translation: CASSLLLGQTVIREQYF.

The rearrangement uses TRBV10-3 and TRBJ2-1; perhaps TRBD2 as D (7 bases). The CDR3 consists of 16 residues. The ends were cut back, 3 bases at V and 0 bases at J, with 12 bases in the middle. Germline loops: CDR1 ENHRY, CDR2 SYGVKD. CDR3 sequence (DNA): TGTGCCATCAGTGACCGGCGGGGGCCCTCCTACAATGAGCAGTTCTTC. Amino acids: CAISDRRGPSYNEQFF.

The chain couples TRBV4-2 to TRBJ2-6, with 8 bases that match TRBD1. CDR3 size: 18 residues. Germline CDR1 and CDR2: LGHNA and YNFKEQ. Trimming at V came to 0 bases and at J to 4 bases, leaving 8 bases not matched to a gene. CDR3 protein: CASSQDSGGYLGANVLTF. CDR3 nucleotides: TGTGCCAGCAGCCAAGATTCAGGGGGCTACTTGGGGGCCAACGTCCTGACTTTC.

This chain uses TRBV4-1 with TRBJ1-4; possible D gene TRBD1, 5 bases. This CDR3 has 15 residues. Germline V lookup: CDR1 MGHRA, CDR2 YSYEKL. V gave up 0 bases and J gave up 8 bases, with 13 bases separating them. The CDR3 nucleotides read TGCGCCAGCAGCCAAGATGGCCAGGGAGGGGAAAAACTGTTTTTT. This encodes CASSQDGQGGEKLFF.